This entry concerns a single T cell receptor (beta chain). The table came from immunoSEQ multiplex PCR; TCRdb's copy has only in-frame clones and leaves some out. The sample comprises over a million clones, roughly 97% of which are singletons, and roughly 1.2% rests with the top ten. The V gene's germline CDR1 is KGHSH and CDR2 LQKENI. The CDR3 spans 15 residues. V gave up 5 bases and J gave up 3 bases; unmatched junction bases: 4. These data originate in a study of shared clonotypes between healthy human individuals. This chain connects TRBV18 to TRBJ2-1, with 10 bases identical to TRBD2. The specimen sequenced was naive CD4+ T cells sorted from blood. This sample's subset: CD45RA+ positively selected. The clonotype comes from a man aged 30 to 39 in good health. CDR3 in amino acids: CASSSSGRDYNEQFF. The CDR3 coding sequence is TGTGCCAGCTCATCGAGCGGGAGGGACTACAATGAGCAGTTCTTC.